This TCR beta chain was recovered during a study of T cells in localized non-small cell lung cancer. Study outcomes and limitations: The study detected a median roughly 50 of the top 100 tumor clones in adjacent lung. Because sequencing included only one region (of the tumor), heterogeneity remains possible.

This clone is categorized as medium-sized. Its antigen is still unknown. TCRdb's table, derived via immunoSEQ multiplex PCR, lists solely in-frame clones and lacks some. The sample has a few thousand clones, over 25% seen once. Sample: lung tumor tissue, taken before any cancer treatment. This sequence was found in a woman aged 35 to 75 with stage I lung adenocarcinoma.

CDR3 bases: TGTGCCAGCAGCTTAGAGGGCACGCTCACGCGGGAGACCCAGTACTTC. Translating gives CASSLEGTLTRETQYF. V gene TRBV11-3 combines with J gene TRBJ2-5, with D unresolved. CDR3 length equals 16 residues. Germline V lookup: CDR1 SGHNT, CDR2 YENEEA. The V end was cut by 0 bases, the J end by 5 bases, with 16 bases between.